This entry lists 10 T cell receptor beta chains sequenced from one sample in a study of regulatory T cells in long-lasting Graves disease. The authors built TCR beta libraries using iRepertoire HTBI primers and Arm-PCR of CDR3 regions. Each CDR3 protein gets one entry after TCRdb re-called the multiplex PCR reads with MiXCR. The sample consists of approximately 350,000 distinct CDR3 sequences, 12% of them appearing once. Regarding time point: newly diagnosed GD, antithyroid drugs for less than 3 months. PBMCs provided the RNA from which the TCR library was made. These data also formed part of another study, on T cells in Graves' hyperthyroidism and ophthalmopathy.

Sequences were derived from peripheral blood mononuclear cells (PBMCs), sampled at new diagnosis, from a patient treated with antithyroid drugs. All receptors derive from a woman aged 18-29 years with Graves disease.

This clonotype has ten or more counts. This may arise from a read error, as a much more abundant clone is one base away. J is TRBJ2-3 and V is TRBV7-2; 9 bases agree with TRBD2. The junction had 10 bases not matched to a gene; V was cut back by 0 bases and J by 9 bases. Per germline, CDR1 SGHTA and CDR2 FQGNSA. The CDR3 is 16 residues long. The CDR3 reads CASSLALAGRSGTQYF. Written as DNA, the CDR3 is TGTGCCAGCAGCTTAGCGCTAGCGGGACGTTCGGGCACGCAGTATTTT.

V and J are TRBV7-2 and TRBJ2-2; TRBD2 aligns across 7 bases. Germline values: CDR1 SGHTA, CDR2 FQGNSA. Losses at the gene ends were 1 base for V and 6 bases for J; bases not matched to a gene: 8. This CDR3 comprises 16 residues. CDR3 amino acids: CASSLEAGTMSGELFF. CDR3 DNA sequence: TGTGCCAGCAGCTTAGAGGCAGGGACTATGTCCGGGGAGCTGTTTTTT.

This clonotype occurred many times. The V gene is TRBV20-1, the J gene TRBJ2-3, with 9 nucleotides matching TRBD2. V was pared by 0 bases and J by 2 bases, with 6 bases of the junction left unmatched. The CDR3 has 16 amino acids. CDR1 and CDR2 (germline): DFQATT, SNEGSKA (reference sequence). This chain's CDR3 is CSARDLASGTTDTQYF. In DNA, the CDR3 is TGCAGTGCTAGAGATCTGGCTAGCGGGACCACAGATACGCAGTATTTT.

This clonotype has a count of ten or more. The rearrangement links TRBV20-1 to TRBJ1-5; no definite D call. This CDR3 spans 14 amino acids. CDR1 is DFQATT, CDR2 SNEGSKA, per germline (reference sequence). The ends were cut back, 0 bases at V and 2 bases at J, with 8 bases in the middle. The CDR3 DNA reads TGCAGTGCTAGAGATTTGCAGGGCAATCAGCCCCAGCATTTT. Its protein is CSARDLQGNQPQHF.

This chain links TRBV19 with TRBJ1-1, with D perhaps TRBD1 (5 bases). The CDR3 runs 14 residues. V was shortened by 3 bases and J by 1 base, with 9 bases between the two germline ends. CDR1 and CDR2 (germline): LNHDA, SQIVND (reference sequence). The CDR3 sequence is CASSIYGGNTEAFF. The CDR3 DNA follows: TGTGCCAGTAGTATTTATGGGGGGAACACTGAAGCTTTCTTT. Filled out from reference TRBV19 and TRBJ1-1, the complete variable domain reads DGGITQSPKYLFRKEGQNVTLSCEQNLNHDAMYWYRQDPGQGLRLIYYSQIVNDFQKGDIAEGYSVSREKKESFPLTVTSAQKNPTAFYLCASSIYGGNTEAFFGQGTRLTVV.

The chain couples TRBV12-3 or TRBV12-4 to TRBJ2-3; 8 bases match TRBD1. The J segment lost 4 bases and the V segment lost 1 base, leaving 4 bases of the junction unmatched. The CDR3 has 15 residues. As DNA, the CDR3 is TGTGCCAGCAGTTTAGGGACAGGGCTGGCAGATACGCAGTATTTT. This encodes CASSLGTGLADTQYF.

Ten or more counts support this clonotype. V usage is TRBV29-1 and J usage is TRBJ1-1, with D possibly being TRBD1 (5 bases). V was trimmed by 2 bases and J by 6 bases, leaving 7 bases between them. The CDR3 extends over 11 amino acids. Germline CDR1 and CDR2: SQVTM and ANQGSEA. The CDR3 DNA follows: TGCAGCGTTGAATGGGGACCTGAAGCTTTCTTT. It codes for CSVEWGPEAFF.

This clonotype was picked up many times. This chain uses TRBV20-1 with TRBJ2-1; 12 positions agree with TRBD2. CDR1 and CDR2 from the germline V gene are DFQATT and SNEGSKA (reference sequence). V lost 6 bases, J lost 8 bases, and 11 bases stayed unmatched. The CDR3 totals 15 residues. This chain's CDR3 is CSATTSGRFLDEQFF. The CDR3, as DNA: TGCAGTGCCACTACTAGCGGGAGGTTTTTGGATGAGCAGTTCTTC.

The rearrangement links TRBV6-1 to TRBJ2-5; 7 positions match TRBD2. J lost 2 bases, V lost 5 bases, and 11 bases had no gene match. Per germline, CDR1 MNHNS and CDR2 SASEGT. The CDR3 covers 16 residues. The CDR3 spells CASSQPGTTHQETQYF. CDR3 sequence (DNA): TGTGCCAGCAGTCAGCCCGGGACTACTCATCAAGAGACCCAGTACTTC.

This clonotype was found a few times. This chain uses TRBV19 with TRBJ1-1, with 10 bases aligning to TRBD1. This CDR3 contains 16 residues. Germline V CDR1 and CDR2: LNHDA, SQIVND (reference sequence). The trim removed 3 bases at V and 4 bases at J, leaving 8 bases unmatched. The CDR3, as DNA: TGTGCCAGTAGTATGGTGGACAGGGGGAGTAGCACTGAAGCTTTCTTT. Its translation: CASSMVDRGSSTEAFF.